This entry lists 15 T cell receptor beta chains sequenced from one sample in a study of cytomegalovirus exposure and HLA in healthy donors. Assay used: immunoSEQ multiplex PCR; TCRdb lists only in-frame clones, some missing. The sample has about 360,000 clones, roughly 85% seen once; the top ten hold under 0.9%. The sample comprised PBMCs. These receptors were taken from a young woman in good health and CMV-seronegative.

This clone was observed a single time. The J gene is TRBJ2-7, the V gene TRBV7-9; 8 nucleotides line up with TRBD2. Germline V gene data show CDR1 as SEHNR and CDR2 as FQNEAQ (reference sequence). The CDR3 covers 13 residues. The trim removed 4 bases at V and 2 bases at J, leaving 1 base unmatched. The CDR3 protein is CASSWGLAYEQYF. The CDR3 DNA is TGTGCCAGCAGCTGGGGACTAGCCTACGAGCAGTACTTC. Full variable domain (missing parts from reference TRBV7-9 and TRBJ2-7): DTGVSQNPRHKITKRGQNVTFRCDPISEHNRLYWYRQTLGQGPEFLTYFQNEAQLEKSRLLSDRFSAERPKGSFSTLEIQRTEQGDSAMYLCASSWGLAYEQYFGPGTRLTVT.

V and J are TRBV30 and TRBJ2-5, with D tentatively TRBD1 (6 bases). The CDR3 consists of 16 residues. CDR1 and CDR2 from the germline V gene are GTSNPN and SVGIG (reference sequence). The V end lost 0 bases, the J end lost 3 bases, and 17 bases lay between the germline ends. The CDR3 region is CAWSVRQVIGEETQYF. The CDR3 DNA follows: TGTGCCTGGAGTGTTCGACAGGTTATAGGCGAAGAGACCCAGTACTTC.

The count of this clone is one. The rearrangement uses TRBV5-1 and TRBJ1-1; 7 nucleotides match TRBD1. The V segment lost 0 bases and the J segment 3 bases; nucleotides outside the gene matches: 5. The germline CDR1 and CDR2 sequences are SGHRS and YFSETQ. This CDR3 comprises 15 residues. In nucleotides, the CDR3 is TGCGCCAGCAGCTTGGTTCCAGGGACAGACACTGAAGCTTTCTTT. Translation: CASSLVPGTDTEAFF.

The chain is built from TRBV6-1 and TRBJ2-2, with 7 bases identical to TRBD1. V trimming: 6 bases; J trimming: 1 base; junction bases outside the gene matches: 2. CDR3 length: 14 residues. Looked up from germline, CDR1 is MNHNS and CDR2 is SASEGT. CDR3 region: CASRGGWNTGELFF. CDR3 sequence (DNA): TGTGCCAGCAGAGGGGGCTGGAACACCGGGGAGCTGTTTTTT.

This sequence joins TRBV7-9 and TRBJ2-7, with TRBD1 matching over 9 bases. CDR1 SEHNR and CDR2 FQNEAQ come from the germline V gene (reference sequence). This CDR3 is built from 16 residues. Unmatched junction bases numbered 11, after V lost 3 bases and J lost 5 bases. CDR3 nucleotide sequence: TGTGCCAGCAGCTTGGCTGGGACAGGGAGGGAGAACGAGCAGTACTTC. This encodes CASSLAGTGRENEQYF.

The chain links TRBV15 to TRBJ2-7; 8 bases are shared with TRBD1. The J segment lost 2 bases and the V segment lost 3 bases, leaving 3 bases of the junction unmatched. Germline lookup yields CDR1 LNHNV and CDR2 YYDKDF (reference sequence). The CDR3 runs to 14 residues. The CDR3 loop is CATSRGQAPYEQYF. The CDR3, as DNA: TGTGCCACCAGCAGGGGACAGGCTCCCTACGAGCAGTACTTC.

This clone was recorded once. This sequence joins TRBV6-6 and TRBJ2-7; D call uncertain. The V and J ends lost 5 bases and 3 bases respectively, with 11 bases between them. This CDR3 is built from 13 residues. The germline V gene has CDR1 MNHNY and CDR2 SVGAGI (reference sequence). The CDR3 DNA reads TGTGCCAGCAGTGTTCGCAACAGCTACGAGCAGTACTTC. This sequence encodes CASSVRNSYEQYF.

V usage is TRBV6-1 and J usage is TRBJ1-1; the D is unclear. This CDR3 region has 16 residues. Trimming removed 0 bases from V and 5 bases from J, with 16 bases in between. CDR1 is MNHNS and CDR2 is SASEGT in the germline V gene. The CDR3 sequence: CASSEAGLAVTTEAFF. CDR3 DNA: TGTGCCAGCAGTGAAGCGGGCCTAGCGGTTACTACTGAAGCTTTCTTT.

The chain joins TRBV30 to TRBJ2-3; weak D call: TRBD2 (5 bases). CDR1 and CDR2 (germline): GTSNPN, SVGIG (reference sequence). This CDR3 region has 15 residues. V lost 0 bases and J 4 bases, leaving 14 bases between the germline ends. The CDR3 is CAWSVTSVHPDTQYF. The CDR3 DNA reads TGTGCCTGGAGTGTCACTAGTGTCCATCCAGATACGCAGTATTTT.

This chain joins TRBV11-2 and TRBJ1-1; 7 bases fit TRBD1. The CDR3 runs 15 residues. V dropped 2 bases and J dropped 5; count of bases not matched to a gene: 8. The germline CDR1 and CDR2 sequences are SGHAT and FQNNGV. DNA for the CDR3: TGTGCCAGCAGCTTACAAGGGGGCGCGGGTACTGAAGCTTTCTTT. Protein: CASSLQGGAGTEAFF. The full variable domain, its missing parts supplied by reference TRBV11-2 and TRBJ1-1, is EAGVAQSPRYKIIEKRQSVAFWCNPISGHATLYWYQQILGQGPKLLIQFQNNGVVDDSQLPKDRFSAERLKGVDSTLKIQPAKLEDSAVYLCASSLQGGAGTEAFFGQGTRLTVV.

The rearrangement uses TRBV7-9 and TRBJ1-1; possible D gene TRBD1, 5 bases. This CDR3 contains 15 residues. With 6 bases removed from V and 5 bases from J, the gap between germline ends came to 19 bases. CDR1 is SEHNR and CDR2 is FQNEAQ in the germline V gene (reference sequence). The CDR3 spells CASSYSQARGTEAFF. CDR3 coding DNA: TGTGCCAGCAGTTATTCTCAAGCCCGGGGGACTGAAGCTTTCTTT.

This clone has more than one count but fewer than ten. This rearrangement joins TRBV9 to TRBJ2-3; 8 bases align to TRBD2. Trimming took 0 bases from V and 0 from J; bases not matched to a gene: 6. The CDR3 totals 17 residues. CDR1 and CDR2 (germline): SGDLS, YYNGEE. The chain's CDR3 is CASSVGASGLSTDTQYF. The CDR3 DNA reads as TGTGCCAGCAGCGTAGGGGCTAGCGGGTTAAGCACAGATACGCAGTATTTT.

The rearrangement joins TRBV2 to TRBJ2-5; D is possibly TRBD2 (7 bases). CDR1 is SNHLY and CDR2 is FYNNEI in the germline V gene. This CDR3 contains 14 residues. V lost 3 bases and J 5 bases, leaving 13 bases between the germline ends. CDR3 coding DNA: TGTGCCAGCAGTGAGGGGGGGGCGAGGGAGACCCAGTACTTC. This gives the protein CASSEGGARETQYF.

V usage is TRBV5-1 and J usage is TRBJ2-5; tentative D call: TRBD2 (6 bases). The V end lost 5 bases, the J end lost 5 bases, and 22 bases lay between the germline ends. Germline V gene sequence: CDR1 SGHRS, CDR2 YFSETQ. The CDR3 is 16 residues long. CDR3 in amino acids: CASRHPGRDPRETQYF. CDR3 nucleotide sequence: TGCGCCAGCAGACACCCGGGGCGGGACCCGCGGGAGACCCAGTACTTC.

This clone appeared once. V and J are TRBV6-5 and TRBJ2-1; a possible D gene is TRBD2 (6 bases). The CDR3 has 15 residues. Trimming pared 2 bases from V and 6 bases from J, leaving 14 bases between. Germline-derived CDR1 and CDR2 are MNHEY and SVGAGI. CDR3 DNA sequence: TGTGCCAGCAGTTACGGGTTAGCGGACTCCAATGAGCAGTTCTTC. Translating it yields CASSYGLADSNEQFF.